This T cell receptor beta chain originates from a study of technical replicates of blood from several donors (dated by TCRdb to between 2016 and 2019). Library method: the immunoSEQ multiplex PCR assay. TCRdb took this table from immuneACCESS and kept in-frame rearrangements with V and J called. Such tables lack part of the clones; where checked against another copy, unresolved V genes explain under half of the gap, and the rest is unexplained. The sample table holds approximately 70,000 clones, of which roughly 92% were seen once. Clones ranked in the top ten supply roughly 0.36% of the sample. Trimming costs V 5 bases and J 5 bases, and their ends lie 9 bases apart. The CDR3 runs 11 residues from the cysteine to the phenylalanine. Just CDR3 DNA is preserved here, 33 bases in frame from base 1. The germline V gene encodes CDR1 SQVTM and CDR2 ANQGSEA. A note on this clone: Its specific antigen is unknown. The record has no base qualities; no much larger clone is one base away.

Material for sequencing was T cells isolated from PBMCs. The receptor was derived from a human donor in good health. The V gene is TRBV29-1 and the J gene is TRBJ1-1, with the identity of the D gene unclear. The CDR3 in this case is CSVPSATEAFF. The sequenced DNA: TGCAGCGTTCCCAGCGCAACTGAAGCTTTCTTT.